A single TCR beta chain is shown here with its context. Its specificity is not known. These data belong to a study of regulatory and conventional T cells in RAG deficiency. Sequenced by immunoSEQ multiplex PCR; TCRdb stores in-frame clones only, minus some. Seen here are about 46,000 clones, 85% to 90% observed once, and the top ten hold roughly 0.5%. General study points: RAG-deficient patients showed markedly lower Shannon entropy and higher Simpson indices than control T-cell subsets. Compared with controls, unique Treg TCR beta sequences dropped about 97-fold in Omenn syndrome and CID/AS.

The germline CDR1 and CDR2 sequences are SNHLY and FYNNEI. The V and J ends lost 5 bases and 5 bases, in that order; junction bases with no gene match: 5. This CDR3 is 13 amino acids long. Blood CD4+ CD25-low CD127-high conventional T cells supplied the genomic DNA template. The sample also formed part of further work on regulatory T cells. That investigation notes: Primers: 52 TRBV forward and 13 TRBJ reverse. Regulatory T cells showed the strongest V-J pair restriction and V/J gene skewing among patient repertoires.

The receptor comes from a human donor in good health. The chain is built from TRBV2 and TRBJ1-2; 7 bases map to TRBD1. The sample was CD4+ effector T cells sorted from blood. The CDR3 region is CASSSGQRYGYTF. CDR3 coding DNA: TGTGCCAGCAGTTCGGGACAGCGGTATGGCTACACCTTC.